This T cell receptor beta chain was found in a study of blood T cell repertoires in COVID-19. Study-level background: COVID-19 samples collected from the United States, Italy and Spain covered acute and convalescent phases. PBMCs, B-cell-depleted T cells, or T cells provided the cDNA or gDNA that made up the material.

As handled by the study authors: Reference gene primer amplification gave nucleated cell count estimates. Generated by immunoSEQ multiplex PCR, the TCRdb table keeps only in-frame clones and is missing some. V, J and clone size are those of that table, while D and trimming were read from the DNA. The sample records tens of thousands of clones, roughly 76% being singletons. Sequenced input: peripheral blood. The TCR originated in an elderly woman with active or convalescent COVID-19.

CDR3 DNA sequence: TGTGCCAGCAGTTTATCCAGACAGGGCACAGATACGCAGTATTTT. Its protein is CASSLSRQGTDTQYF. This chain joins TRBV27 and TRBJ2-3, with D possibly TRBD1 on 6 matching bases. V lost 0 bases to trimming and J lost 1 base, with 8 bases between them. The germline V gene encodes CDR1 MNHEY and CDR2 SMNVEV (reference sequence). This CDR3 contains 15 residues.